This paragraph covers one T cell receptor (beta chain) sequence. The sample holds a few counts of this clonotype. Its specific antigen is unknown. Per-base qualities were not stored, and no clone one base away is much larger. TCR beta CDR3 regions were amplified from RNA transcripts for repertoire sequencing. HTBI primers and the Qiagen OneStep RT-PCR kit were used in a first-round RT-PCR, which was followed by a second-round multiplex PCR, size selection and purification. Libraries were sequenced paired-end with 100 bp reads on an Illumina HiSeq2000. As for the original processing: SOAPnuke was used to process the reads, throwing out any read that had adapters, had uncalled bases, had a mean Phred below 15, or lacked an exact constant-primer or identifier match. High-quality paired reads were merged with COPE v1.2.5. Each unique nucleotide sequence was defined as a clonotype, and clonotypes were aligned to IMGT TRB V, D and J references with MiTCR v1.1. The analysis was limited to V-J combinations with a frequency above 0.0001, which together covered 99.2% of the repertoires. For each V-J combination, a TCR clonal expansion and chaos score was defined as the ratio of F50 clonal expansion to chaos observed in the TCRdist matrix. Welch's t-statistics and random forest were used to narrow the features down to more than 10 V-J combinations, which were then fed into a naive Bayes classifier. The Morisita-Horn index was used to measure how similar the thyroid and blood repertoires were. TCRdb itself trimmed the public reads at Q25 with fastp, ran MiXCR and retained productive beta chains. Rows matching on CDR3 protein sequence are summarized as one entry with the most common DNA and genes. What appears here as the V and J calls and clone size reflects TCRdb's work, not the paper's. This sample has over 650,000 distinct CDR3 sequences in its table, and 35% to 45% of those were observed once. The top ten clones comprise more than 3% of the sample.

Patients with ophthalmopathy had moderately to severely active disease, with a Clinical Activity Score of 3 or more, a NOSPECS grade of 4 or more, and a disease duration of less than 3 months. Patients with other autoimmune diseases, uncontrolled infections, pregnancy or lactation were excluded from the study. Diagnosis was based on clinical symptoms, serum thyroxine, TRAb, thyroid ultrasound and orbital computed tomography. Ficoll-Paque density gradient centrifugation was used to isolate PBMCs from about 9.4 ml of fresh peripheral blood. Total RNA was extracted using Trizol reagent, and RNA quality was checked on an Agilent 2100 Bioanalyzer. The sample originates from a study of Graves' ophthalmopathy and Graves' hyperthyroidism (dated by TCRdb to 2016 to 2018). Study-wide context: Peripheral blood was collected before any treatment was given, at the time of initial diagnosis. In total, 135 blood samples were TCR-sequenced: 40 to 45 ophthalmopathy, approximately 75 hyperthyroidism and some 17 hyperthyroidism-to-ophthalmopathy patients. To tell Graves' ophthalmopathy apart from Graves' hyperthyroidism, and to predict which patients would progress to ophthalmopathy, the study relied on TCR beta repertoire signatures. The independent validation cohort included approximately 19 hyperthyroidism patients plus 17 patients who later progressed from hyperthyroidism to ophthalmopathy. In more than five hyperthyroidism patients, the T-cell repertoires found in thyroid tissue were compared with those found in blood. To explore V-J signatures that distinguish ophthalmopathy from hyperthyroidism, a discovery set of 100 patients was enrolled, made up of around 44 with ophthalmopathy and roughly 55 with stable hyperthyroidism. Once sampling was done, hyperthyroidism patients were given methimazole at a starting dose of 30 mg daily, while ophthalmopathy patients were given high-dose intravenous methylprednisolone. Findings and caveats that apply to the study as a whole: Most of the expanded thyroid clonotypes with a frequency above 0.001 were also detected in blood, and it was suggested that the thyroid immune response may be reflected by blood repertoires. No statistical method was used to predetermine the sample size, and group allocation was not hidden from the investigators. In cross-validation, the 13-signature model distinguished ophthalmopathy from stable hyperthyroidism with approximately 88% sensitivity and about 84% specificity, and in the test set the corresponding values were about 80% and 75%. In validation, the model predicted ophthalmopathy progression with about 71% sensitivity and less than 80% specificity; roughly eleven predicted patients were CT-confirmed with GO in a median of about 6.1 months.

The junction carries 9 bases between V and J, which are trimmed by 1 base and 8 bases respectively. CDR1 is given as MGHDK and CDR2 as SYGVNS, both from the germline V gene. Measured from the cysteine to the phenylalanine, the CDR3 is 13 residues long. Of the read, only the CDR3 DNA is kept; its 39 bases are in frame from base 1. The chain was built from TRBV25-1 and TRBJ2-1, with a tentative D gene TRBD2 over 5 matching bases. This clonotype was obtained from an adult man with Graves' ophthalmopathy. The sample comprised peripheral blood. The nucleotide sequence is given as TGTGCCAGCAGTGAATCCTCGGGGTATGAGCAGTTCTTC. The encoded protein is CASSESSGYEQFF.